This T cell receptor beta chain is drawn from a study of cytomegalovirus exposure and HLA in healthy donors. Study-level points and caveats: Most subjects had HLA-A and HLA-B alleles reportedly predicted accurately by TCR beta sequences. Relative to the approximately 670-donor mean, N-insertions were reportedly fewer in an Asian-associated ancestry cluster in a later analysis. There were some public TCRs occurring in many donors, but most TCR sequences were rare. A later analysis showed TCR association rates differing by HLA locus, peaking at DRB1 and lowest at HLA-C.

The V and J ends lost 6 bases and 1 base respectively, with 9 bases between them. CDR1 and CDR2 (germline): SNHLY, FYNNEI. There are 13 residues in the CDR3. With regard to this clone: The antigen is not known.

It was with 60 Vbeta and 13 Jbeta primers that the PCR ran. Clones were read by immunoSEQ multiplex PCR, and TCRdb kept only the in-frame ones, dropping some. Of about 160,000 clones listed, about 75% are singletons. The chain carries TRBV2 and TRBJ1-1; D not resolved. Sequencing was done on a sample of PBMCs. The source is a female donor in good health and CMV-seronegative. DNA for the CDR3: TGTGCCAGCAGGGTTAGAGCGAACACTGAAGCTTTCTTT. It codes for CASRVRANTEAFF.